These 32 T cell receptor beta chains share one sample of origin, sequenced in a study of breast tumors, draining lymph nodes, adjacent tissues. The lymph nodes were axillary draining lymph nodes from breast cancer patients. TCRdb reanalysed the multiplex PCR reads using MiXCR and keeps one entry per CDR3 protein. Counted here are approximately 150,000 distinct CDR3 sequences, less than 35% occurring once; the ten biggest clones make up about 2.3%. The sequenced material came from axillary lymph node tissue. These receptor sequences come from a female donor with breast cancer. Some clones in this sample may be carry-over from other donors' samples.

This clonotype has ten or more counts. It may be a read error: a sequence one base away is much more abundant. V gene TRBV6-6 combines with J gene TRBJ1-6; weak D call: TRBD1 (6 bases). This CDR3 comprises 17 residues. Per the germline V gene, CDR1 is MNHNY and CDR2 is SVGAGI (reference sequence). Trimming pared 6 bases from V and 5 bases from J, leaving 20 bases between. This CDR3 is CASRHGTSPSHNSPLHF. CDR3 nucleotide sequence: TGTGCCAGCAGGCACGGGACATCGCCTTCTCATAATTCACCCCTCCACTTT.

This sequence joins TRBV11-2 and TRBJ2-6; D gene unclear. V was trimmed by 3 bases and J by 4 bases, leaving 13 bases between them. Germline CDR1 and CDR2: SGHAT and FQNNGV. This CDR3 is 16 amino acids long. CDR3: CASSFKRGFGANVLTF. The CDR3 coding sequence is TGTGCCAGCAGCTTCAAACGCGGTTTCGGGGCCAACGTCCTGACTTTC.

This clonotype has ten or more counts. J is TRBJ2-1 and V is TRBV5-5; a possible D gene is TRBD2 (5 bases). V was cut by 4 bases and J by 7 bases, with 18 bases left in between. This CDR3 is 15 amino acids long. Germline assignment: CDR1 SGHKS and CDR2 YYEKEE (reference sequence). The CDR3 DNA is TGTGCCAGCAGCCCCGGACTGATAGTTACAAATGAGCAGTTCTTC. This encodes CASSPGLIVTNEQFF.

This clonotype occurred many times. The J gene is TRBJ1-5, the V gene TRBV12-3 or TRBV12-4, with TRBD1 as a possible D gene (5 bases). V lost 5 bases and J 0 bases, leaving 17 bases between the germline ends. The CDR3 consists of 17 residues. CDR3 amino acids: CASSGTAPTYSNQPQHF. The CDR3 DNA is TGTGCCAGCAGTGGGACGGCTCCCACTTATAGCAATCAGCCCCAGCATTTT.

This clonotype occurred many times. This chain uses TRBV6-5 with TRBJ2-7; 12 nucleotides line up with TRBD1. V gave up 5 bases and J gave up 3 bases; unmatched junction bases: 11. The CDR3 covers 17 residues. Germline V lookup: CDR1 MNHEY, CDR2 SVGAGI. The CDR3 here is CASSHRGQGAEIYEQYF. In nucleotides, the CDR3 is TGTGCCAGCAGTCACCGGGGACAGGGGGCTGAGATCTACGAGCAGTACTTC.

This clonotype was counted ten times or more. The CDR3 protein is CAITPGRGSTDTQYF. The CDR3 nucleotides are TGTGCCATCACCCCGGGCAGGGGTAGCACAGATACGCAGTATTTT. J is TRBJ2-3 and V is TRBV10-3; the D gene is possibly TRBD1 (6 bases). The CDR3 loop spans 15 amino acids. Between the trimmed V and J ends, which lost 7 bases and 0 bases, there was a span of 14 bases. The germline V gene encodes CDR1 ENHRY and CDR2 SYGVKD.

This chain links TRBV20-1 with TRBJ2-3; TRBD1 matches 8 bases. V dropped 5 bases and J dropped 11; count of bases not matched to a gene: 21. The CDR3 has 16 amino acids. Germline V gene sequence: CDR1 DFQATT, CDR2 SNEGSKA (reference sequence). DNA for the CDR3: TGCAGTGCTTTCCTGTTAGGACAGGGTACCTACAATGAGCAGTATTTT. Translation: CSAFLLGQGTYNEQYF.

In the case of this clonotype: A much more abundant neighbour one base away suggests this may be a read error. The chain employs TRBV28 and TRBJ2-3; a possible D gene is TRBD2 (7 bases). Per germline, CDR1 MDHEN and CDR2 SYDVKM. V was shortened by 3 bases and J by 4 bases, with 11 bases between the two germline ends. The CDR3 has 14 residues. CDR3 bases: TGTGCCAGCAGTTTCGGGGGGCAAGCAGATACGCAGTATTTT. This encodes CASSFGGQADTQYF.

V gene TRBV2 combines with J gene TRBJ1-6; D uncertain. This CDR3 region has 13 residues. The germline CDR1 and CDR2 sequences are SNHLY and FYNNEI. Trimming removed 2 bases at V and 7 bases at J, with 6 bases between. The CDR3 DNA follows: TGTGCCAGCAGTGAAAGCCCCAATTCACCCCTCCACTTT. Amino acid sequence: CASSESPNSPLHF.

This clonotype has ten or more counts. The chain carries TRBV9 and TRBJ1-4, with D possibly being TRBD1 (5 bases). The V and J ends lost 4 bases and 7 bases respectively, with 14 bases between them. The length of the CDR3 is 14 residues. Germline V CDR1 and CDR2: SGDLS, YYNGEE. CDR3 sequence: CASSYDSTSEKLFF. CDR3 nucleotide sequence: TGTGCCAGCAGCTACGACAGTACGAGTGAAAAACTGTTTTTT.

This clonotype has at least ten counts. An end of the junction differs from the germline gene, which may be a read error. J is TRBJ1-2 and V is TRBV6-5, with D unresolved. Germline V lookup: CDR1 MNHEY, CDR2 SVGAGI. This CDR3 has 13 amino acids. The CDR3 sequence: CASSHSALYGYTF. Here the CDR3 DNA reads TGTGCCAGCAGTCACTCCGCCTTATATGGCTACACCTTC.

This clonotype has a count of ten or more. The rearrangement links TRBV12-3 or TRBV12-4 to TRBJ2-1; D may be TRBD1 (6 bases). The CDR3 runs 13 residues. Trimming pared 3 bases from V and 7 bases from J, leaving 10 bases between. CDR3 in DNA: TGTGCCAGCAGTTTCGCAAGGGGGAATGAGCAGTTCTTC. This codes for CASSFARGNEQFF.

The table lists this clonotype with many counts. The gene calls are TRBV6-6 and TRBJ1-6; no reliable D call. Germline values: CDR1 MNHNY, CDR2 SVGAGI (reference sequence). This CDR3 has 15 amino acids. Trimming left V 5 bases short and J 3 bases short, with 11 bases between. The CDR3 DNA sequence: TGTGCCAGCAGTCCGATGGGCGGCTATAATTCACCCCTCCACTTT. Its protein product is CASSPMGGYNSPLHF.

V is TRBV10-3 and J is TRBJ1-5; D is possibly TRBD1 (6 bases). V was clipped by 11 bases and J by 6 bases, with 17 bases between them. From germline, CDR1 is ENHRY and CDR2 SYGVKD. This CDR3 is 13 amino acids long. Here the CDR3 DNA reads TGTGCCGTCGAGGGGGTAGAAGGTCAGCCCCAGCATTTT. Amino acid sequence: CAVEGVEGQPQHF.

The sample holds many counts of this clonotype. A much larger clone sits a single nucleotide away, making a read error possible. V usage is TRBV20-1 and J usage is TRBJ1-2, with D tentatively TRBD1 (6 bases). Per the germline V gene, CDR1 is DFQATT and CDR2 is SNEGSKA (reference sequence). The CDR3 sequence is 12 residues long. This CDR3 reads CSVADRNYGSTF. Here the CDR3 DNA reads TGCAGTGTTGCCGACAGGAACTATGGCTCCACCTTC.

The chain uses TRBV25-1 and TRBJ2-6; the match to TRBD1 covers 7 bases. V shed 10 bases, J shed 0 bases, and the junction held 15 bases outside the gene matches. The CDR3 has 18 residues. CDR1 and CDR2 (germline): MGHDK, SYGVNS. The CDR3 here is CATSTGAGHSSGANVLTF. Here the CDR3 DNA reads TGTGCCACTTCTACAGGGGCAGGGCATTCCTCTGGGGCCAACGTCCTGACTTTC.

This clonotype was seen a few times. CDR3 sequence: CASSNVQTGTEAFF. The CDR3 nucleotides are TGTGCCAGCAGCAACGTCCAGACAGGGACTGAAGCTTTCTTT. The rearrangement uses TRBV6-6 and TRBJ1-1; 7 nucleotides match TRBD1. V shed 6 bases and J 5 bases; nucleotides not matched to a gene: 9. The CDR3 has 14 residues. From germline, CDR1 is MNHNY and CDR2 SVGAGI (reference sequence).

This chain links TRBV9 with TRBJ2-5; no definite D call. The CDR3 runs to 15 residues. The V gene's germline CDR1 is SGDLS and CDR2 YYNGEE. Trimming pared 1 base from V and 5 bases from J, leaving 15 bases between. CDR3 loop: CASSVSRSGGETQYF. CDR3 coding DNA: TGTGCCAGCAGCGTATCGCGATCGGGTGGGGAGACCCAGTACTTC.

A note on this clonotype: With a much larger clone just one base away, this may be a read error. The chain employs TRBV3-1 and TRBJ2-3; D gene unclear. The V gene's germline CDR1 is LGHDT and CDR2 YNNKEL (reference sequence). There are 11 residues in the CDR3. Written as DNA, the CDR3 is TGTGCCAACAGCCAAGCAGATACGCAGTATTTT. This sequence encodes CANSQADTQYF.

This clonotype is a singleton in its sample. DNA of the CDR3: TGTGCCAGCAGCTTGTATGGGGGGGGGATGAGTGGCTACACCTTC. Its translation is CASSLYGGGMSGYTF. The genes are TRBV5-4 and TRBJ1-2, with a possible D match to TRBD1 (5 bases). Per the germline V gene, CDR1 is SGHNT and CDR2 is YYREEE (reference sequence). The CDR3 loop spans 15 amino acids. V was shortened by 1 base and J by 7 bases, with 17 bases between the two germline ends.

The chain couples TRBV5-4 to TRBJ1-3; TRBD1 is a possible D gene (5 bases). This CDR3 is built from 18 residues. V lost 0 bases and J 0 bases, leaving 16 bases between the germline ends. CDR1 and CDR2 (germline): SGHNT, YYREEE (reference sequence). The CDR3 bases are TGTGCCAGCAGCTTGGGTGGGGCAGCCCAAATCTCTGGAAACACCATATATTTT. Translation gives CASSLGGAAQISGNTIYF. The full variable domain, its missing parts supplied by reference TRBV5-4 and TRBJ1-3, is ETGVTQSPTHLIKTRGQQVTLRCSSQSGHNTVSWYQQALGQGPQFIFQYYREEENGRGNFPPRFSGLQFPNYSSELNVNALELDDSALYLCASSLGGAAQISGNTIYFGEGSWLTVV.

This clonotype came up many times. The chain uses TRBV19 and TRBJ1-6; no definite D call. Germline V gene data show CDR1 as LNHDA and CDR2 as SQIVND (reference sequence). CDR3 length: 15 residues. V was trimmed by 3 bases and J by 5 bases, leaving 11 bases between them. The CDR3 loop is CASSIGGRNNSPLHF. CDR3 nucleotides: TGTGCCAGTAGTATCGGTGGCAGAAATAATTCACCCCTCCACTTT.

This clonotype was detected many times. The chain recombines TRBV7-2 with TRBJ2-3; D is unclear. V lost 5 bases and J lost 0, with 9 bases in between. CDR3 length equals 14 residues. The germline CDR1 and CDR2 sequences are SGHTA and FQGNSA. CDR3 sequence reads: CASSPEPSTDTQYF. CDR3 DNA sequence: TGTGCCAGCAGCCCAGAACCCAGCACAGATACGCAGTATTTT. The full variable domain, with the rest looked up from reference TRBV7-2 and TRBJ2-3, is GAGVSQSPSNKVTEKGKDVELRCDPISGHTALYWYRQSLGQGLEFLIYFQGNSAPDKSGLPSDRFSAERTGGSVSTLTIQRTQQEDSAVYLCASSPEPSTDTQYFGPGTRLTVL.

This clonotype was detected many times. This may stem from a read error, because a much larger clone lies one nucleotide away. The chain recombines TRBV14 with TRBJ2-3; D not resolved. Deletions cut 5 bases from V and 8 bases from J, with 8 bases between. The CDR3 covers 11 residues. The germline V gene encodes CDR1 SGHDN and CDR2 FVKESK. CDR3 sequence reads: CASSGVGTQYF. In DNA, the CDR3 is TGTGCCAGCAGCGGGGTGGGTACGCAGTATTTT.

V gene TRBV9 combines with J gene TRBJ1-5; 9 bases map to TRBD1. There are 17 residues in the CDR3. The V gene's germline CDR1 is SGDLS and CDR2 YYNGEE. Losses at the gene ends were 6 bases for V and 5 bases for J; bases not matched to a gene: 15. CDR3 protein: CASTRSGGTGTYQPQHF. The CDR3 DNA reads as TGTGCCAGCACCCGCAGCGGGGGGACAGGGACCTATCAGCCCCAGCATTTT.

The chain employs TRBV25-1 and TRBJ2-1; D may correspond to TRBD1 or TRBD2 (6 bases each). V was pared by 3 bases and J by 1 base, with 22 bases between. This CDR3 has 19 amino acids. CDR1 and CDR2 from the germline V gene are MGHDK and SYGVNS. In DNA form, the CDR3 reads TGTGCCAGCAGTGATTATGGAGCGTACGGGGGCGGGTCCTACAATGAGCAGTTCTTC. Protein: CASSDYGAYGGGSYNEQFF.

J is TRBJ2-1 and V is TRBV2, with 9 bases that match TRBD1. The CDR3 runs 14 residues. Trimming cost V 7 bases and J 8 bases; bases outside gene matches: 9. Germline lookup yields CDR1 SNHLY and CDR2 FYNNEI. The DNA of the CDR3 is TGTGCCAGCAAGCCTCCGGGACAGGGACATGAGCAGTTCTTC. This sequence encodes CASKPPGQGHEQFF.

Turning to this clonotype: Without the conserved terminal phenylalanine or tryptophan, this CDR3 likely stems from a read error. This chain joins TRBV6-5 and TRBJ1-5; D might be TRBD1 (6 bases). Trimming took 11 bases from V and 3 from J, leaving 11 bases between them. Germline CDR1 and CDR2: MNHEY and SVGAGI. This CDR3 contains 12 residues. The DNA of the CDR3 is TGTGCCGGCGGACAGACCAATCAGCCCCAGCATTCT. Its translation is CAGGQTNQPQHS.

At least ten counts were recorded for this clonotype. V is TRBV7-8 and J is TRBJ2-7, with TRBD1 identical over 7 bases. Germline lookup yields CDR1 SGHVS and CDR2 FQNEAQ. J was trimmed by 2 bases and V by 1 base; bases with no gene match: 2. The CDR3 contains 14 residues. The CDR3 DNA reads as TGTGCCAGCAGCTTAGAGGGGGCCACCTACGAGCAGTACTTC. This sequence encodes CASSLEGATYEQYF.

This clonotype has ten or more counts. V is TRBV19 and J is TRBJ1-1; TRBD1 might be the D (5 bases). Trimming shortened V by 4 bases and J by 9 bases, and 15 bases separated the two germline ends. CDR1 is LNHDA, CDR2 SQIVND, per germline (reference sequence). The CDR3 covers 13 residues. CDR3 in DNA: TGTGCCAGTAGTACCCCTTACAGGACTCAAGCTTTCTTT. Amino acid sequence: CASSTPYRTQAFF.

This clonotype was observed many times. A read error may be the cause here, since a much bigger clone is one base away. The V and J genes are TRBV7-2 and TRBJ2-5, with 10 bases matching TRBD2. CDR3 length equals 15 residues. Looked up from germline, CDR1 is SGHTA and CDR2 is FQGNSA. The CDR3 region is CASSFSSGGSETQHF. Here the CDR3 DNA reads TGTGCCAGCAGCTTTTCTAGCGGGGGATCGGAGACCCAGCACTTC.

This chain links TRBV5-1 with TRBJ1-1; D is unclear. Trimming left V 4 bases short and J 3 bases short, with 16 bases between. Germline assignment: CDR1 SGHRS and CDR2 YFSETQ. There are 15 residues in the CDR3. This CDR3 reads CASSIGRVDDTEAFF. CDR3 coding DNA: TGCGCCAGCAGCATCGGAAGGGTAGACGACACTGAAGCTTTCTTT.